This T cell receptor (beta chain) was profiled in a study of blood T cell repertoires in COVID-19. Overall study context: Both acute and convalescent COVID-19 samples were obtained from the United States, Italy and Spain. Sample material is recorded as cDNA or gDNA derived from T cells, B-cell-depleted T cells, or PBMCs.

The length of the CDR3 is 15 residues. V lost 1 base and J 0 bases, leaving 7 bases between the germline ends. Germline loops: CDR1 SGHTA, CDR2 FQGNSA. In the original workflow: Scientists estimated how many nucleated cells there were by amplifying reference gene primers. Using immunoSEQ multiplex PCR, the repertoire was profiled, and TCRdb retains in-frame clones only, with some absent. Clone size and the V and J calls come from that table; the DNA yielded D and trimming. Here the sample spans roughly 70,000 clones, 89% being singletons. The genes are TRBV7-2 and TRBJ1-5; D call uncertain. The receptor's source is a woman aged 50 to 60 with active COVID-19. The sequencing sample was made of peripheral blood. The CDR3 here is CASSLGSYSNQPQHF. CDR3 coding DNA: TGTGCCAGCAGCTTAGGTAGTTATAGCAATCAGCCCCAGCATTTT.